One sample yielded the 23 T cell receptor beta chains listed below, sequenced in a study of blood T cell repertoires in COVID-19. Generated by immunoSEQ multiplex PCR, the TCRdb table keeps only in-frame clones and is missing some. Of some 240,000 clones in the sample, more than 75% are singletons; the top ten hold roughly 5.5%. Sample: peripheral blood. These receptors were taken from a woman between 65 and 79 years old with COVID-19, enrolled during active disease.

This chain joins TRBV19 and TRBJ1-1; D is uncertain. This CDR3 region has 13 residues. The V end lost 3 bases, the J end lost 5 bases, and 10 bases lay between the germline ends. Germline values: CDR1 LNHDA, CDR2 SQIVND (reference sequence). CDR3 amino acids: CASSIRVWTEAFF. CDR3 DNA: TGTGCCAGTAGTATTCGGGTGTGGACTGAAGCTTTCTTT. Full variable domain (remainder filled in from reference TRBV19 and TRBJ1-1): DGGITQSPKYLFRKEGQNVTLSCEQNLNHDAMYWYRQDPGQGLRLIYYSQIVNDFQKGDIAEGYSVSREKKESFPLTVTSAQKNPTAFYLCASSIRVWTEAFFGQGTRLTVV.

The rearrangement joins TRBV20-1 to TRBJ2-7; 10 positions match TRBD2. The germline V gene has CDR1 DFQATT and CDR2 SNEGSKA (reference sequence). Germline trimming cut 6 bases from V and 12 bases from J; bases unmatched to any gene: 17. CDR3 size: 14 residues. The CDR3 sequence is CSASNPGLASVGYF. As DNA, the CDR3 is TGCAGTGCCAGTAATCCGGGACTAGCGTCCGTAGGGTACTTC.

This clone was observed once. The CDR3 DNA sequence: TGTGCCACCAGTGATTGGACAGGGAGACAAGAGACCCAGTACTTC. It yields the protein CATSDWTGRQETQYF. The chain joins TRBV24-1 to TRBJ2-5; 8 bases map to TRBD1. Germline loops: CDR1 KGHDR, CDR2 SFDVKD. The V segment lost 2 bases and the J segment 2 bases; nucleotides outside the gene matches: 3. This CDR3 region has 15 residues.

This clone was seen a handful of times. The chain joins TRBV28 to TRBJ1-1; 9 nucleotides match TRBD1. CDR1 is MDHEN and CDR2 is SYDVKM in the germline V gene. The ends lost 8 bases at V and 1 base at J; junction bases unmatched: 11. The CDR3 is 16 amino acids. CDR3 nucleotides: TGTGCCAGCCCCCCCATTGGGACAGGGAAGAACACTGAAGCTTTCTTT. Protein: CASPPIGTGKNTEAFF.

V and J are TRBV7-2 and TRBJ1-1, with D possibly TRBD1 on 6 matching bases. This CDR3 has 15 residues. Germline lookup yields CDR1 SGHTA and CDR2 FQGNSA. V lost 0 bases and J 4 bases, leaving 12 bases between the germline ends. CDR3 in amino acids: CASSLALNRVTEAFF. The DNA of the CDR3 is TGTGCCAGCAGCTTAGCCCTGAACAGGGTCACTGAAGCTTTCTTT.

The CDR3 here is CAISATASTGELFF. The CDR3 DNA follows: TGTGCCATCAGTGCGACAGCTTCCACCGGGGAGCTGTTTTTT. The chain uses TRBV10-3 and TRBJ2-2, with a weak D call TRBD1 (5 bases). Germline lookup yields CDR1 ENHRY and CDR2 SYGVKD. Trimming stripped 4 bases from V and 4 bases from J, with 10 bases between. The CDR3 runs to 14 residues.

The gene calls are TRBV19 and TRBJ1-5, with 7 bases fitting TRBD1. This CDR3 is 16 amino acids long. After removal of 8 bases from V and 6 bases from J, the junction contained 16 bases not matched to a gene. Germline CDR1 LNHDA, CDR2 SQIVND (reference sequence). The CDR3 sequence is CASAPRGRGQGQPQHF. The CDR3 DNA reads TGTGCCAGTGCTCCGCGGGGTAGGGGGCAAGGTCAGCCCCAGCATTTT.

CDR3 sequence reads: CASSQTGFSYNEQFF. DNA of the CDR3: TGTGCCAGCAGCCAAACAGGGTTCTCCTACAATGAGCAGTTCTTC. The V gene is TRBV14, the J gene TRBJ2-1; possible D gene TRBD1, 6 bases. The CDR3 has 15 residues. The germline V and J ends were trimmed by 2 bases and 0 bases, with 8 bases remaining between them. Per germline, CDR1 SGHDN and CDR2 FVKESK.

The V gene is TRBV7-2, the J gene TRBJ2-1, with 7 nucleotides matching TRBD2. The CDR3 has 14 amino acids. The trim removed 4 bases at V and 9 bases at J, leaving 9 bases unmatched. Germline CDR1 SGHTA, CDR2 FQGNSA. CDR3 nucleotide sequence: TGTGCCAGCAGCTCCAGCGGGGCAGGAGGTGAGCAGTTCTTC. This gives the protein CASSSSGAGGEQFF.

The chain carries TRBV14 and TRBJ1-3; D gene ambiguous. Germline V gene sequence: CDR1 SGHDN, CDR2 FVKESK. The germline V and J ends were trimmed by 4 bases and 3 bases, with 10 bases remaining between them. The CDR3 has 14 amino acids. The CDR3 sequence: CASSRGVGGNTIYF. In DNA, the CDR3 is TGTGCCAGCAGCCGCGGAGTAGGTGGAAACACCATATATTTT.

This clone was counted a few times. This chain connects TRBV6-5 to TRBJ1-4, with D possibly matching TRBD1 (6 bases). The ends were cut back, 5 bases at V and 4 bases at J, with 14 bases in the middle. The CDR3 runs to 15 residues. Germline CDR1 is MNHEY and CDR2 is SVGAGI. The CDR3 loop reads CASSIIQGRNEKLFF. CDR3 in DNA: TGTGCCAGCAGTATAATACAGGGTCGTAATGAAAAACTGTTTTTT.

The chain links TRBV2 to TRBJ2-7, with 9 bases that match TRBD1. Germline V gene sequence: CDR1 SNHLY, CDR2 FYNNEI. The junction had 8 bases not matched to a gene; V was cut back by 6 bases and J by 2 bases. The CDR3 is 15 amino acids. CDR3 DNA: TGTGCCAGCAGACAAGGGGGACAGGGTGCCTACGAGCAGTACTTC. It encodes CASRQGGQGAYEQYF.

The chain employs TRBV5-1 and TRBJ2-7; the D gene is possibly TRBD1 (5 bases). The germline CDR1 and CDR2 sequences are SGHRS and YFSETQ. The CDR3 is 13 amino acids. V was cut by 3 bases and J by 7 bases, with 14 bases left in between. The CDR3 DNA reads as TGCGCCAGCAGCTCGCTAGACAGTAAGGAGCAGTACTTC. Protein product: CASSSLDSKEQYF.

V usage is TRBV5-1 and J usage is TRBJ2-5; D is uncertain. Germline-derived CDR1 and CDR2 are SGHRS and YFSETQ. V was shortened by 2 bases and J by 5 bases, with 16 bases between the two germline ends. CDR3 length: 15 amino acids. This chain's CDR3 is CASSFSGERRETQYF. The CDR3, as DNA: TGCGCCAGCAGCTTTTCTGGAGAGAGGCGGGAGACCCAGTACTTC.

The chain couples TRBV7-3 to TRBJ2-1; no clear D. Per germline, CDR1 SGHTA and CDR2 FQGTGA. The CDR3 runs to 14 residues. V was cut by 3 bases and J by 3 bases, with 9 bases left in between. Written as DNA, the CDR3 is TGTGCCAGCAGCTTCCAGCCGGGCTACAATGAGCAGTTCTTC. Protein: CASSFQPGYNEQFF. Full variable domain (remainder filled in from reference TRBV7-3 and TRBJ2-1): GAGVSQTPSNKVTEKGKYVELRCDPISGHTALYWYRQSLGQGPEFLIYFQGTGAADDSGLPNDRFFAVRPEGSVSTLKIQRTERGDSAVYLCASSFQPGYNEQFFGPGTRLTVL.

The chain recombines TRBV20-1 with TRBJ1-5, with D possibly TRBD1 on 5 matching bases. The CDR3 contains 12 residues. The V gene's germline CDR1 is DFQATT and CDR2 SNEGSKA (reference sequence). V lost 3 bases, J lost 7 bases, and 10 bases lay in between. CDR3 protein: CSASTGDQPQHF. CDR3 in DNA: TGCAGTGCTAGTACGGGGGACCAGCCCCAGCATTTT.

This chain joins TRBV24-1 and TRBJ2-3; D possibly corresponds to TRBD1 (6 bases). Germline V CDR1 and CDR2: KGHDR, SFDVKD. The CDR3 sequence is 14 residues long. V was shortened by 7 bases and J by 2 bases, with 12 bases between the two germline ends. The CDR3 bases are TGTGCCACCAGGGGAACAGGGAACACAGATACGCAGTATTTT. This encodes CATRGTGNTDTQYF.

The chain is built from TRBV30 and TRBJ1-2; D is possibly TRBD1 (6 bases). V lost 5 bases, J lost 2 bases, and 9 bases lay in between. Germline CDR1 reads GTSNPN; CDR2 reads SVGIG (reference sequence). The CDR3 has 12 residues. As DNA, the CDR3 is TGTGCCTGGGAGCAGGGGAACTATGGCTACACCTTC. Amino acids: CAWEQGNYGYTF.

The V and J genes are TRBV6-6 and TRBJ1-2, with 8 bases that match TRBD1. The CDR3 consists of 13 residues. Per the germline V gene, CDR1 is MNHNY and CDR2 is SVGAGI (reference sequence). With 6 bases clipped from V and 2 bases from J, the junction kept 2 bases outside the gene matches. The CDR3 region has the DNA TGTGCCAGCAGGCGGACAGGGAACTATGGCTACACCTTC. Its translation: CASRRTGNYGYTF.

This chain joins TRBV14 and TRBJ2-7; 8 positions match TRBD2. V shed 4 bases and J 5 bases; nucleotides not matched to a gene: 10. The CDR3 runs to 15 residues. Germline V gives CDR1 SGHDN, CDR2 FVKESK. CDR3 sequence reads: CASSPNLSGKNEQYF. DNA of the CDR3: TGTGCCAGCAGCCCAAACCTTAGCGGGAAGAACGAGCAGTACTTC.

CDR3 amino acids: CASSFGLSNTGELFF. The CDR3 DNA follows: TGCGCCAGCAGCTTTGGACTATCGAACACCGGGGAGCTGTTTTTT. The chain combines TRBV5-1 with TRBJ2-2, with TRBD2 as a possible D gene (6 bases). The CDR3 has 15 amino acids. Trimming took 2 bases from V and 0 from J, leaving 8 bases between them. The V gene's germline CDR1 is SGHRS and CDR2 YFSETQ.

This sequence joins TRBV4-1 and TRBJ1-1; 7 bases are shared with TRBD1. V was clipped by 1 base and J by 12 bases; unmatched bases: 17. Germline lookup yields CDR1 MGHRA and CDR2 YSYEKL. There are 16 residues in the CDR3. CDR3 amino acids: CASSQVLGLQQGKTFF. CDR3 nucleotide sequence: TGCGCCAGCAGCCAAGTCCTCGGGCTGCAACAGGGGAAAACTTTCTTT.

The chain is built from TRBV28 and TRBJ1-2, with 8 bases matching TRBD1. Germline assignment: CDR1 MDHEN and CDR2 SYDVKM. The CDR3 contains 15 residues. Trimming at V came to 6 bases and at J to 2 bases, leaving 8 bases not matched to a gene. CDR3 coding DNA: TGTGCCAGCAGCCAAATAGGACAGGGAAACTATGGCTACACCTTC. Translated: CASSQIGQGNYGYTF.